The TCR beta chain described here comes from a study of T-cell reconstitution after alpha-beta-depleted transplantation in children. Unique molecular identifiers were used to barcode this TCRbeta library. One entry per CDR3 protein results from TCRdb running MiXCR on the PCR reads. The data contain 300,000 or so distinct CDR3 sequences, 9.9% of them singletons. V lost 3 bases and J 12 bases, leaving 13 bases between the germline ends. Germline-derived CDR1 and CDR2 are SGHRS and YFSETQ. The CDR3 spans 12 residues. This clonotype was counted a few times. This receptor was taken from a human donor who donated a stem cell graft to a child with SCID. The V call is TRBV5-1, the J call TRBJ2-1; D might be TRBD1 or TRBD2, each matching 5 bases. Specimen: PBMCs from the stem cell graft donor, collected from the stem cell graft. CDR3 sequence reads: CASSSDPRGQFF. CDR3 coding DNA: TGCGCCAGCAGCTCGGACCCGAGGGGGCAGTTCTTC.